This TCR beta chain was sequenced for a study of radiation and T cells in renal cell carcinoma. Notes on the study in general: In nephrectomy-only tumors, top 100 clonotypes averaged around 40%, versus 54% irradiated. Sampling covered only roughly 1 g of each tumor. From baseline, blood top tumor clonotypes peaked at 2 weeks post-radiation.

Germline assignment: CDR1 SGHAT and CDR2 FQDESV (reference sequence). Trimming cost V 3 bases and J 10 bases; bases outside gene matches: 7. This CDR3 has 14 residues. TCRdb's copy holds only in-frame clones and misses some; the assay was immunoSEQ multiplex PCR. The sample includes more than 15,000 clones, around 55% seen only once; the top ten take 10% to 15%. This sample's treatment: 15 Gy SBRT to primary tumor, nephrectomy 4 weeks later. Clear cell pathology was present in this patient's renal cell carcinoma. Concerning this clone itself: Antigen unknown.

The TCR originated in a man in his forties or fifties with renal cell carcinoma. The chain employs TRBV11-1 and TRBJ2-1; TRBD1 aligns across 9 bases. The source material was tumor tissue, sampled from a patient whose treatment included radiotherapy and nephrectomy. CDR3 nucleotides: TGTGCCAGCAGCTTGGTACAGGGGGCAGGAGAGCAGTTCTTC. It translates to CASSLVQGAGEQFF.